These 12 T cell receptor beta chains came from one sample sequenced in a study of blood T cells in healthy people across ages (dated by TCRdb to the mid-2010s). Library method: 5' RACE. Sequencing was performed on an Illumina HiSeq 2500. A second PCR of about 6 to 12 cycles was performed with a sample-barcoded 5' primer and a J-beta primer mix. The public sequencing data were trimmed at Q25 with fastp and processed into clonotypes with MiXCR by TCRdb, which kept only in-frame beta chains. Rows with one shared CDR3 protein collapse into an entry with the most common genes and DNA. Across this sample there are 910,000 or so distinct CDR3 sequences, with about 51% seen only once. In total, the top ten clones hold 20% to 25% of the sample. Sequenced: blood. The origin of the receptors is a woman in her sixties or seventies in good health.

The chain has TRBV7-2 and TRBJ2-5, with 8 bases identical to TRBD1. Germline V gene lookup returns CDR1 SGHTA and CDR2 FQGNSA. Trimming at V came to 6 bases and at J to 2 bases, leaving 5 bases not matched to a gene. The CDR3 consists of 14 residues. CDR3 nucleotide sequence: TGTGCCAGCAGACGGGACAGGATACAAGAGACCCAGTACTTC. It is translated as CASRRDRIQETQYF. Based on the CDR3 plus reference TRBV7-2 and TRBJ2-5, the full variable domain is GAGVSQSPSNKVTEKGKDVELRCDPISGHTALYWYRQSLGQGLEFLIYFQGNSAPDKSGLPSDRFSAERTGGSVSTLTIQRTQQEDSAVYLCASRRDRIQETQYFGPGTRLLVL.

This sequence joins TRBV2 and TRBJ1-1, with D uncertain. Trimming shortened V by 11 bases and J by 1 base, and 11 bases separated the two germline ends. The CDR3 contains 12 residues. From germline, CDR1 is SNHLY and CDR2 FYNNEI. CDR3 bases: TGTGCCGCCGAGGGTAGGAACACTGAAGCTTTCTTT. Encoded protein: CAAEGRNTEAFF.

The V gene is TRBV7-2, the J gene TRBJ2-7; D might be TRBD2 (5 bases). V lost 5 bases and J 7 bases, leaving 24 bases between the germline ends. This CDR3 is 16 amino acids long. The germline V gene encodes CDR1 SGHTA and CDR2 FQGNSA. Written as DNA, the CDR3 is TGTGCCAGCAGCGCCTTTGGGAGCGGAAGATACAATGAGCAGTACTTC. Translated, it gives CASSAFGSGRYNEQYF.

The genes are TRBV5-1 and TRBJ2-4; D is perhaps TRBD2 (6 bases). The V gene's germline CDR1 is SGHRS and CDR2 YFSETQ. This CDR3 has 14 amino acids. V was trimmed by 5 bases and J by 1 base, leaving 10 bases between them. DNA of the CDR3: TGCGCCAGCAGGGAAGGGACTGCCAAAAACATTCAGTACTTC. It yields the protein CASREGTAKNIQYF.

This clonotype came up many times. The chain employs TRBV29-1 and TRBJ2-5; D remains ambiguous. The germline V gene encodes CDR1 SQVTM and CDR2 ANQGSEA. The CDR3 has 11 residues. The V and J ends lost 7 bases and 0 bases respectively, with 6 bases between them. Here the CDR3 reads CSGRYQETQYF. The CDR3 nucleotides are TGCAGCGGGAGATACCAAGAGACCCAGTACTTC.

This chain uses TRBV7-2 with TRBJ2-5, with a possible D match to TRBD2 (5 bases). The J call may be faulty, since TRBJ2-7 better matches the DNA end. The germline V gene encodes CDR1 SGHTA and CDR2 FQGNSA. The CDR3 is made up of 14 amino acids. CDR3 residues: CASSLDDGAYEQYF. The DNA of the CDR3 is TGTGCCAGCAGCTTAGACGACGGGGCCTACGAGCAGTACTTC.

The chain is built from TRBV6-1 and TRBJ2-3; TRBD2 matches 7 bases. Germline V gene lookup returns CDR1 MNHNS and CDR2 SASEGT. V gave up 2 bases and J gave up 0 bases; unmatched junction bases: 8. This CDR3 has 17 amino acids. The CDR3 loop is CASSETNSGFSTDTQYF. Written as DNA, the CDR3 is TGTGCCAGCAGTGAAACAAATAGCGGGTTTAGCACAGATACGCAGTATTTT.

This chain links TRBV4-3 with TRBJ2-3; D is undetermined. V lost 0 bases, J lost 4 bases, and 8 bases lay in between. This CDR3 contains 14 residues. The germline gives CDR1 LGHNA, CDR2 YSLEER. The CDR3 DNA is TGCGCCAGCAGCCAAGAGCCAGCCGCAGATACGCAGTATTTT. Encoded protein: CASSQEPAADTQYF.

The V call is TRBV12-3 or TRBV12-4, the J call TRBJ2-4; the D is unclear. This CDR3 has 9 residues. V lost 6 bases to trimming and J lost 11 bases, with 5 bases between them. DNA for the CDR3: TGTGCCAGCAGGACTGTTCAGTACTTC. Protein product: CASRTVQYF.

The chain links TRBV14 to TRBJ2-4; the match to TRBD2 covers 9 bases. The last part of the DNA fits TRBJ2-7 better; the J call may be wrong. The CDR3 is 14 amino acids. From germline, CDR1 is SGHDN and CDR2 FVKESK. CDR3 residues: CASSRAGGFYEQYF. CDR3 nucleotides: TGTGCCAGCAGCCGAGCGGGAGGATTCTACGAGCAGTACTTC.

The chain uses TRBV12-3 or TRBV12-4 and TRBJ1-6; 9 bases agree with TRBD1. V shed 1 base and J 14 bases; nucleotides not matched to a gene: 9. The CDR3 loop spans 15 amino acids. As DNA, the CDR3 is TGTGCCAGCAGTTTAGGGGACAGGGATCGAGTCACCCTCCACTTT. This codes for CASSLGDRDRVTLHF.

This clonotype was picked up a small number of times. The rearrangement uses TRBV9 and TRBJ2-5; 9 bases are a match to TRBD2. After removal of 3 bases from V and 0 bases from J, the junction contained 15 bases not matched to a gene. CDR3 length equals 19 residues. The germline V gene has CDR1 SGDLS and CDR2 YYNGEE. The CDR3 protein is CASSASPAWTSVDQETQYF. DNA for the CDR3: TGTGCCAGCAGCGCTAGCCCAGCTTGGACTAGCGTCGACCAAGAGACCCAGTACTTC. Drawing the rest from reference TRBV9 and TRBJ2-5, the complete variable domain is DSGVTQTPKHLITATGQRVTLRCSPRSGDLSVYWYQQSLDQGLQFLIQYYNGEERAKGNILERFSAQQFPDLHSELNLSSLELGDSALYFCASSASPAWTSVDQETQYFGPGTRLLVL.